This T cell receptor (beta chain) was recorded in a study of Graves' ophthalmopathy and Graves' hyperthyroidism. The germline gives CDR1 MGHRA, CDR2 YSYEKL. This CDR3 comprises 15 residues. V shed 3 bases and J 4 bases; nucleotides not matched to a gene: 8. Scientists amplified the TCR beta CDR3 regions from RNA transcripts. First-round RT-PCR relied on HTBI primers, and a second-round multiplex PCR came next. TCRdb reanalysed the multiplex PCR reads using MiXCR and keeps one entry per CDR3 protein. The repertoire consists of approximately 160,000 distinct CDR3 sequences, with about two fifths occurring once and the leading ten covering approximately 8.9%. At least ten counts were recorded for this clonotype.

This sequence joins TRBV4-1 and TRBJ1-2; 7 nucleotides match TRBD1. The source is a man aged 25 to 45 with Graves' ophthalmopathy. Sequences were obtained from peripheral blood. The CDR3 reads CASSQTTGALYGYTF. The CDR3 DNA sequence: TGCGCCAGCAGCCAGACCACAGGGGCTCTCTATGGCTACACCTTC.